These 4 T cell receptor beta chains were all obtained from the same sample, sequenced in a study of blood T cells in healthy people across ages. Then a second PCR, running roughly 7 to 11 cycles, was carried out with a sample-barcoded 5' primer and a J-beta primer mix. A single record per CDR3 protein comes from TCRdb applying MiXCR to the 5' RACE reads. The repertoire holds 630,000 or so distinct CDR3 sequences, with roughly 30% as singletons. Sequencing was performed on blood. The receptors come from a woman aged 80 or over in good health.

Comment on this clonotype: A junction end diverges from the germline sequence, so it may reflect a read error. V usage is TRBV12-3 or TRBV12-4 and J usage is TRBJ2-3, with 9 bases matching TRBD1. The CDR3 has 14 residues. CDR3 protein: CASRGTGSTDTQYF. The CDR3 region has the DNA TGTGCCAGCAGAGGGACAGGGAGCACAGATACGCAGTATTTC.

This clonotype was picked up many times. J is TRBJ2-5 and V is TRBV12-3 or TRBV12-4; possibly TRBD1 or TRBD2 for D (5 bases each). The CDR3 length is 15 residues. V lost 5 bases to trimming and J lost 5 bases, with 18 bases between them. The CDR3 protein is CASSPVEGLGETQYF. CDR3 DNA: TGTGCCAGCAGTCCTGTTGAGGGGCTGGGGGAGACCCAGTACTTC.

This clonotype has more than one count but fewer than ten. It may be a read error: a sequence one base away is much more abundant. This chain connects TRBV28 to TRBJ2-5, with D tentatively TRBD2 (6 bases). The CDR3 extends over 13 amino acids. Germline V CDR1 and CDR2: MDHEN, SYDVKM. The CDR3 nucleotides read TGTGCCAGCAATGGCGGGACCCAAGAGACCCGGTACTTC. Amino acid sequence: CASNGGTQETRYF.

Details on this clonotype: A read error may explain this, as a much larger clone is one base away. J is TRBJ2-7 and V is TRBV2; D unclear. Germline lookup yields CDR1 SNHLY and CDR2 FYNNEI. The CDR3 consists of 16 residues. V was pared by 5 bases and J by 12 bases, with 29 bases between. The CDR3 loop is CASSTDTAGLLETRYF. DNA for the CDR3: TGTGCCAGCAGTACCGACACGGCCGGCCTTTTAGAGACCCGGTACTTC.